This paragraph covers one TCR beta chain sequence. Assay: immunoSEQ multiplex PCR; the TCRdb copy retains only in-frame clones and omits some. The repertoire holds 150,000 to 200,000 clones, with around 80% as singletons. This entry is derived from a study of blood T cell repertoires in COVID-19. Sequenced material: peripheral blood. This TCR came from a woman of 80 years or more with active or convalescent COVID-19.

The DNA for the CDR3 is TGTGCCAGCAGTGCAGCAGGGGCCCCTAATGAAAAACTGTTTTTT. Translating gives CASSAAGAPNEKLFF. The chain uses TRBV2 and TRBJ1-4; weak D call: TRBD1 (6 bases). This CDR3 has 15 amino acids. V lost 4 bases and J lost 3, with 12 bases in between. The germline V gene has CDR1 SNHLY and CDR2 FYNNEI. The full variable domain, completed using reference TRBV2 and TRBJ1-4, is EPEVTQTPSHQVTQMGQEVILRCVPISNHLYFYWYRQILGQKVEFLVSFYNNEISEKSEIFDDQFSVERPDGSNFTLKIRSTKLEDSAMYFCASSAAGAPNEKLFFGSGTQLSVL.